This TCR beta chain is from a study of blood T cells in healthy people across ages. General observations from the study: Higher diversity and more naive CD4+ cells were features of long-lived donors, compared to aged donors. Age showed a roughly linear inverse relationship with TCR beta diversity per million T cells.

Each sample gave at least 6.5 million isolated PBMCs. PCR was performed a second time for roughly 7 to 11 cycles using a sample-barcoded 5' primer and a J-beta primer mix. A template-switch adaptor with 12 random nucleotides tagged each cDNA molecule. TCRdb fed the 5' RACE reads into MiXCR, producing one record per CDR3 protein. The sample has approximately 810,000 distinct CDR3 sequences; under 30% are singletons. The junction had 15 bases not matched to a gene; V was cut back by 7 bases and J by 6 bases. The CDR3 length is 16 residues. Germline-derived CDR1 and CDR2 are SQVTM and ANQGSEA. This clonotype has at least ten counts. Its specificity is not known.

Sequenced: blood. This clonotype originated in a woman at least 80 years old in good health. V and J are TRBV29-1 and TRBJ2-1; 10 positions agree with TRBD1. The CDR3 sequence: CSGGPGTGERVNEQFF. The CDR3 nucleotides read TGCAGCGGGGGACCGGGGACAGGGGAAAGGGTCAATGAGCAGTTCTTC.